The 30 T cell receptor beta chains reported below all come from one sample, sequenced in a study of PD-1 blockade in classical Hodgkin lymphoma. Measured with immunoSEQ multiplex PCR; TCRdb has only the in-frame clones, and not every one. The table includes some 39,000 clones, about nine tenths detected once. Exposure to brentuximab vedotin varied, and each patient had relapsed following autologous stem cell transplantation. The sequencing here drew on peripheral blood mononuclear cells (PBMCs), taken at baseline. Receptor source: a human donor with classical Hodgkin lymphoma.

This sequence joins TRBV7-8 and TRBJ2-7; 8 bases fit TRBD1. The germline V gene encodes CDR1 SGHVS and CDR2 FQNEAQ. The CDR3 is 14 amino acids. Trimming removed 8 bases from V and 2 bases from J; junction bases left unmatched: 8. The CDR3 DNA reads TGTGCCAGCCATCCTACAGGGGGACCCTACGAGCAGTACTTC. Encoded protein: CASHPTGGPYEQYF.

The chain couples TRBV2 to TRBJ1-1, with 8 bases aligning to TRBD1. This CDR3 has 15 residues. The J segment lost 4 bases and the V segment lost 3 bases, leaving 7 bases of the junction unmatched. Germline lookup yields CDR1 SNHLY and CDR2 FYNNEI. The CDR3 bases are TGTGCCAGCAGTGAGACAGGGGTTTGGGGCACTGAAGCTTTCTTT. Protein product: CASSETGVWGTEAFF.

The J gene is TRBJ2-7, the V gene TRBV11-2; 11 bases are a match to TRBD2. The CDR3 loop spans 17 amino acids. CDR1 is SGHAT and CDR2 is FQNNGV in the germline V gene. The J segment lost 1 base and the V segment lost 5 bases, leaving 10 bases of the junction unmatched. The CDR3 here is CASSQRLTSGGSYEQYF. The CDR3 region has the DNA TGTGCCAGCAGCCAGCGACTAACTAGCGGGGGATCCTACGAGCAGTACTTC. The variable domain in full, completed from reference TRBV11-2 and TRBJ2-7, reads EAGVAQSPRYKIIEKRQSVAFWCNPISGHATLYWYQQILGQGPKLLIQFQNNGVVDDSQLPKDRFSAERLKGVDSTLKIQPAKLEDSAVYLCASSQRLTSGGSYEQYFGPGTRLTVT.

Written as DNA, the CDR3 is TGTGCCAGTAGTACACGGGCCACCCCCCAAGAGACCCAGTACTTC. This encodes CASSTRATPQETQYF. The chain is built from TRBV19 and TRBJ2-5, with D hard to call. The V end lost 4 bases, the J end lost 1 base, and 13 bases lay between the germline ends. The length of the CDR3 is 15 residues. In germline, CDR1 is LNHDA, CDR2 SQIVND (reference sequence).

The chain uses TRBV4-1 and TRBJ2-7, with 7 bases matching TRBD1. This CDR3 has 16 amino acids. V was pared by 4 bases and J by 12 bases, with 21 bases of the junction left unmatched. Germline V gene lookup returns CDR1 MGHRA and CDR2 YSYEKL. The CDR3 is CASSLTGGQDVSPLYF. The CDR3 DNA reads TGCGCCAGCAGCCTCACCGGTGGACAGGATGTGTCTCCTTTGTACTTC.

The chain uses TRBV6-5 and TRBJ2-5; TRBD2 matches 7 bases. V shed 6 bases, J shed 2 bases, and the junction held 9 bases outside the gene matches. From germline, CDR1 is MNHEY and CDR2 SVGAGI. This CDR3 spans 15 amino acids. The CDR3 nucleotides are TGTGCCAGCAGACCAGCGGGGTCGACACAAGAGACCCAGTACTTC. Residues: CASRPAGSTQETQYF.

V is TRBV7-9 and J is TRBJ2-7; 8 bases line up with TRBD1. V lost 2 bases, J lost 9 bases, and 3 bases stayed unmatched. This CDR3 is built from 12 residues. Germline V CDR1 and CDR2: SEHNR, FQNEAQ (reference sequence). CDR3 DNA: TGTGCCAGCAGCTTATCACAGGGGGGGCAGTACTTC. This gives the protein CASSLSQGGQYF.

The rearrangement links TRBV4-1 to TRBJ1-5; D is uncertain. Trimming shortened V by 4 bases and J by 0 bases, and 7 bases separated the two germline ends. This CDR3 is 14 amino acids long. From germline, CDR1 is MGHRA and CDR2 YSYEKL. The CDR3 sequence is CASSRYSSNQPQHF. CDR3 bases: TGCGCCAGCAGCCGATACAGTAGCAATCAGCCCCAGCATTTT.

Here the CDR3 reads CASSLSSDRVNTEAFF. As DNA, the CDR3 is TGTGCCAGCAGCCTTTCCTCAGACAGGGTGAACACTGAAGCTTTCTTT. The chain couples TRBV28 to TRBJ1-1, with TRBD1 matching over 7 bases. CDR3 size: 16 residues. Looked up from germline, CDR1 is MDHEN and CDR2 is SYDVKM. After removal of 6 bases from V and 0 bases from J, the junction contained 10 bases not matched to a gene.

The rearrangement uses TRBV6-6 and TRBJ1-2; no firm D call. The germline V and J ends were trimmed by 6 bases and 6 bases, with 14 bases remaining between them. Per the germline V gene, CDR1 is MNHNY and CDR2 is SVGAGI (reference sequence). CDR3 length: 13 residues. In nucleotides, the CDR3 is TGTGCCAGCAGCACGTGGGAGAAGGATGGCTACACCTTC. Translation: CASSTWEKDGYTF.

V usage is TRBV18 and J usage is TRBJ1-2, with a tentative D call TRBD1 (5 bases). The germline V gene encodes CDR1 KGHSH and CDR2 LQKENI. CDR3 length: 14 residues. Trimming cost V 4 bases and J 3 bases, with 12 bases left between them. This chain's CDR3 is CASSRGTVDYGYTF. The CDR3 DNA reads TGTGCCAGCTCACGTGGGACGGTAGACTATGGCTACACCTTC.

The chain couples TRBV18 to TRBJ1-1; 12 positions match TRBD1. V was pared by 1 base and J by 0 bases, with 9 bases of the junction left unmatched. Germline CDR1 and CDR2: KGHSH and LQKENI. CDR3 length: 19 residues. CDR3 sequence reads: CASSPRGGTGGVMNTEAFF. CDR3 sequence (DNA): TGTGCCAGCTCACCACGTGGAGGGACAGGGGGCGTCATGAACACTGAAGCTTTCTTT.

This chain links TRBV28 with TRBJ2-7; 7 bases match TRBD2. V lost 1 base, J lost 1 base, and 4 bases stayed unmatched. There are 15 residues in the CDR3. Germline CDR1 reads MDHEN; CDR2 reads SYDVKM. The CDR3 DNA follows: TGTGCCAGCAGTTTATCAGCGGGGTGGTCCTACGAGCAGTACTTC. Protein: CASSLSAGWSYEQYF. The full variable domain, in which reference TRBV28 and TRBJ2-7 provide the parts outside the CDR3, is DVKVTQSSRYLVKRTGEKVFLECVQDMDHENMFWYRQDPGLGLRLIYFSYDVKMKEKGDIPEGYSVSREKKERFSLILESASTNQTSMYLCASSLSAGWSYEQYFGPGTRLTVT.

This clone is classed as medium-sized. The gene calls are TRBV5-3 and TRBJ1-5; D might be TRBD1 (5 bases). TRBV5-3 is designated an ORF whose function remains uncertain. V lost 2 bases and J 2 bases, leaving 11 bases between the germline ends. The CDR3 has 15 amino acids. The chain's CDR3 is CARSLGGGGNQPQHF. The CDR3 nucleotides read TGTGCCAGAAGCTTAGGTGGGGGAGGCAATCAGCCCCAGCATTTT.

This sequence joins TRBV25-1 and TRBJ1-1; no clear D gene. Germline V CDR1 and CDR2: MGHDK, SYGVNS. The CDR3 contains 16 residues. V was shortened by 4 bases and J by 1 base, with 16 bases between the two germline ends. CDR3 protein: CASSGRGPRANTEAFF. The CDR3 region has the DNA TGTGCCAGCAGTGGTCGGGGTCCTCGGGCGAACACTGAAGCTTTCTTT.

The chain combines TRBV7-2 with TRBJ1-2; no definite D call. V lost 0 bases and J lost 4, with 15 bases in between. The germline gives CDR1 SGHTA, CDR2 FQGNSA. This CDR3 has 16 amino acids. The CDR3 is CASSLAVLRLSYGYTF. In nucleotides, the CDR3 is TGTGCCAGCAGCTTAGCGGTCCTCAGACTGAGCTATGGCTACACCTTC.

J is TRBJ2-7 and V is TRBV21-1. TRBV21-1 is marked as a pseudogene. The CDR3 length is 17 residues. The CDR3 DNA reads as TGTGCCAGCAGCAAAGAGGTAGGCAGGACCCTTTCCTACGAGCAGTACTTC. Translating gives CASSKEVGRTLSYEQYF.

The chain's CDR3 is CASSLGGRSYEQYF. The CDR3 DNA sequence: TGTGCCAGCAGTTTAGGGGGCAGGTCCTACGAGCAGTACTTC. The chain links TRBV27 to TRBJ2-7, with D possibly matching TRBD1 (6 bases). Trimming cost V 2 bases and J 1 base, with 9 bases left between them. Per germline, CDR1 MNHEY and CDR2 SMNVEV (reference sequence). The CDR3 spans 14 residues.

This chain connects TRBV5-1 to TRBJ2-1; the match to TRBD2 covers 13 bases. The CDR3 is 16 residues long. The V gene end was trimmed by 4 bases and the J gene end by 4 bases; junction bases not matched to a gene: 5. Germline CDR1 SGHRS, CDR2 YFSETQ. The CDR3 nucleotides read TGCGCCAGCAGCGGGGGACTAGCGGGGATGTACAATGAGCAGTTCTTC. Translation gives CASSGGLAGMYNEQFF.

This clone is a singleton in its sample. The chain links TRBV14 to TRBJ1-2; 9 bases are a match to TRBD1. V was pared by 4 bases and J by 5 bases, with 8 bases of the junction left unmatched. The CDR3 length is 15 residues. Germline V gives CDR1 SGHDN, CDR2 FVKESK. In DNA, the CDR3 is TGTGCCAGCAGCCTAGCCGGGACAGGGAGATATGGCTACACCTTC. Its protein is CASSLAGTGRYGYTF.

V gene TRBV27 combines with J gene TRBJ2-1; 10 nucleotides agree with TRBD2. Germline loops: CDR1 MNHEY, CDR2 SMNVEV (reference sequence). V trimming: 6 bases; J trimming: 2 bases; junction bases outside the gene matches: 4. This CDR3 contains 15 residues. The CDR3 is CASSPGLATYNEQFF. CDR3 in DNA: TGTGCCAGCAGCCCGGGACTAGCGACCTACAATGAGCAGTTCTTC.

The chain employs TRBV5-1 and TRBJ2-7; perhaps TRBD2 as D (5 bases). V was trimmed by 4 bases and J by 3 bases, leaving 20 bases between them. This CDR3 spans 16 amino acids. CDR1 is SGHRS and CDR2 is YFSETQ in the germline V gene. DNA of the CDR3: TGCGCCAGCAGCCTATGGACTTATTCTCCCAACTACGAGCAGTACTTC. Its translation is CASSLWTYSPNYEQYF.

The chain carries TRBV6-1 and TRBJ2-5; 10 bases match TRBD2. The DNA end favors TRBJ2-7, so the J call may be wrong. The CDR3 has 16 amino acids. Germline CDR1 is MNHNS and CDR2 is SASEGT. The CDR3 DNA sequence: TGTGCCAGCAGTGAAGTGCGAGCGGGAGGGTACTACGAGCAGTACTTC. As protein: CASSEVRAGGYYEQYF.

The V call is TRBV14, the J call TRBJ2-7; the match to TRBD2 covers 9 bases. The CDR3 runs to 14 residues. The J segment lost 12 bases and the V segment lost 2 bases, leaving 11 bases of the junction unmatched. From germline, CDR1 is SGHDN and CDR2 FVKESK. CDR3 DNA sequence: TGTGCCAGCAGCCAAATGACTAGCGGTGGTTATTGGTACTTC. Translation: CASSQMTSGGYWYF.

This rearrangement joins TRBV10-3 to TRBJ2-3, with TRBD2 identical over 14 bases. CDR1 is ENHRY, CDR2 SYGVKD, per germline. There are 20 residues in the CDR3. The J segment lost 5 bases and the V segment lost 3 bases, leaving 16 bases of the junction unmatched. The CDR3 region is CAISDPGLAGASMFRDTQYF. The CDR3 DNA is TGTGCCATCAGTGACCCGGGACTAGCGGGAGCTTCGATGTTCAGAGATACGCAGTATTTT.

The CDR3 here is CASSLVGVGLGETQYF. The CDR3 nucleotides are TGCGCCAGCAGCTTGGTGGGAGTGGGTTTAGGGGAGACCCAGTACTTC. This chain joins TRBV5-1 and TRBJ2-5; D is perhaps TRBD2 (5 bases). V lost 0 bases and J lost 5, with 17 bases in between. This CDR3 comprises 16 residues. Germline V gene lookup returns CDR1 SGHRS and CDR2 YFSETQ. Using reference TRBV5-1 and TRBJ2-5 for the parts outside the CDR3, the full variable domain is KAGVTQTPRYLIKTRGQQVTLSCSPISGHRSVSWYQQTPGQGLQFLFEYFSETQRNKGNFPGRFSGRQFSNSRSEMNVSTLELGDSALYLCASSLVGVGLGETQYFGPGTRLLVL.

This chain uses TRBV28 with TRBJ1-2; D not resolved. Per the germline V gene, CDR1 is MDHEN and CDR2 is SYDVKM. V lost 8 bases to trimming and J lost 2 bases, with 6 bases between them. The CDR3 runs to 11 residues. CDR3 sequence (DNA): TGTGCCAGCTCCAAGAACTATGGCTACACCTTC. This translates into CASSKNYGYTF.

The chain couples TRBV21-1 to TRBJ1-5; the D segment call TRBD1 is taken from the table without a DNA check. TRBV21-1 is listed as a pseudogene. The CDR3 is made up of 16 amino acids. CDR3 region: CASSKRAGDSNQPQHF. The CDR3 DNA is TGTGCCAGCAGCAAAAGGGCAGGGGACAGCAATCAGCCCCAGCATTTT.

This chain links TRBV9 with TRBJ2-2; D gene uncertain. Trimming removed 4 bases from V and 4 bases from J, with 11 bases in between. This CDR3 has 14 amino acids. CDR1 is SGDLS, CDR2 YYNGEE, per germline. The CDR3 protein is CASSLRTGTGELFF. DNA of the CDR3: TGTGCCAGCAGCCTCCGGACGGGCACCGGGGAGCTGTTTTTT.

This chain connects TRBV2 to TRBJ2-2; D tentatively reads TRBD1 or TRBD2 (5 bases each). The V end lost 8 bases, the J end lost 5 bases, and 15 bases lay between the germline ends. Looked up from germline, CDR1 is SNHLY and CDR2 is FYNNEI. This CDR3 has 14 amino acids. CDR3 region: CASLAGWVTGELFF. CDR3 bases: TGTGCCAGCCTAGCAGGGTGGGTTACCGGGGAGCTGTTTTTT.